This passage covers 18 T cell receptor beta chains from one sample sequenced in a study of blood T cells in healthy people across ages. The second PCR ran roughly 6 to 11 cycles with a sample-barcoded 5' primer and J-beta primers. TCRdb fed the 5' RACE reads into MiXCR, producing one record per CDR3 protein. The sample lists about a million distinct CDR3 sequences, 35% to 40% occurring once. Sequencing input: blood. All receptors come from a man in his late teens or twenties in good health.

This clonotype was observed a single time. The genes are TRBV9 and TRBJ1-2; D perhaps matches TRBD1 (6 bases). There are 15 residues in the CDR3. Deletions cut 0 bases from V and 6 bases from J, with 15 bases between. Germline V gene sequence: CDR1 SGDLS, CDR2 YYNGEE. CDR3: CASSVEEGERNGYTF. The DNA for the CDR3 is TGTGCCAGCAGCGTAGAAGAGGGGGAGCGGAATGGCTACACCTTC.

In this sample, this clonotype turned up a few times. The J gene is TRBJ2-3, the V gene TRBV7-2, with 8 bases that match TRBD2. CDR1 is SGHTA and CDR2 is FQGNSA in the germline V gene. This CDR3 region has 18 residues. Trimming removed 1 base from V and 6 bases from J; junction bases left unmatched: 15. DNA of the CDR3: TGTGCCAGCAGCTTAGGGGCCTTCGCCGGGGGGGCATCCGATACGCAGTATTTT. It yields the protein CASSLGAFAGGASDTQYF.

The chain has TRBV4-3 and TRBJ2-1; D gene unclear. Trimming pared 1 base from V and 9 bases from J, leaving 10 bases between. Germline V gene data show CDR1 as LGHNA and CDR2 as YSLEER. The CDR3 is made up of 13 amino acids. CDR3 in amino acids: CASSQGRFGEQFF. The CDR3 bases are TGCGCCAGCAGCCAAGGCCGGTTTGGTGAGCAGTTCTTC.

V gene TRBV9 combines with J gene TRBJ1-2; tentatively, D is TRBD1 (5 bases). The V end was cut by 0 bases, the J end by 2 bases, with 11 bases between. Germline CDR1 SGDLS, CDR2 YYNGEE. CDR3 size: 15 residues. The CDR3 bases are TGTGCCAGCAGCGTAGGGATCGGGGACAACTATGGCTACACCTTC. As protein: CASSVGIGDNYGYTF.

The rearrangement joins TRBV20-1 to TRBJ1-2, with TRBD1 as a possible D gene (5 bases). Germline CDR1 and CDR2: DFQATT and SNEGSKA (reference sequence). The V and J ends lost 1 base and 3 bases respectively, with 30 bases between them. The CDR3 has 20 residues. CDR3 amino acids: CSARVFLTDQTEGAHYGYTF. The CDR3 nucleotides read TGCAGTGCTAGAGTATTTCTGACCGACCAGACAGAGGGCGCCCACTATGGCTACACCTTC.

The chain combines TRBV20-1 with TRBJ1-2, with D possibly TRBD1 on 5 matching bases. Trimming cost V 6 bases and J 5 bases, with 16 bases left between them. The CDR3 has 13 residues. Germline V lookup: CDR1 DFQATT, CDR2 SNEGSKA (reference sequence). Written as DNA, the CDR3 is TGCAGTGCCCCCCGGACATCGGTGTATGGCTACACCTTC. This gives the protein CSAPRTSVYGYTF.

The table lists this clonotype with a few counts. The V gene is TRBV7-3, the J gene TRBJ2-3; D ambiguous. This CDR3 has 15 residues. Germline values: CDR1 SGHTA, CDR2 FQGTGA. Trimming stripped 3 bases from V and 2 bases from J, with 12 bases between. This CDR3 is CASSFPDTLTDTQYF. DNA for the CDR3: TGTGCCAGCAGCTTCCCTGACACTCTCACAGATACGCAGTATTTT. The complete variable domain, with remaining parts taken from reference TRBV7-3 and TRBJ2-3, reads GAGVSQTPSNKVTEKGKYVELRCDPISGHTALYWYRQSLGQGPEFLIYFQGTGAADDSGLPNDRFFAVRPEGSVSTLKIQRTERGDSAVYLCASSFPDTLTDTQYFGPGTRLTVL.

The table lists this clonotype with a few counts. The chain has TRBV6-5 and TRBJ2-5; D perhaps matches TRBD1 (5 bases). The V end was cut by 6 bases, the J end by 4 bases, with 18 bases between. CDR1 is MNHEY and CDR2 is SVGAGI in the germline V gene. The CDR3 runs to 15 residues. CDR3 bases: TGTGCCAGCAGCTACAGAAAGGGGTCAGGAGAGACCCAGTACTTC. As protein: CASSYRKGSGETQYF.

On this clonotype: One end of the junction does not line up with germline, which may come from a read error. This chain links TRBV20-1 with TRBJ2-1; D is possibly TRBD2 (5 bases). Looked up from germline, CDR1 is DFQATT and CDR2 is SNEGSKA (reference sequence). CDR3 size: 14 residues. The CDR3 nucleotides read TGCAGTGCTAGTGGTCTAGCAGAATACAATGAACAGTTCTTC. Protein sequence: CSASGLAEYNEQFF.

The chain combines TRBV5-1 with TRBJ2-1; weak D call: TRBD1 (6 bases). The DNA end is more similar to TRBJ2-7, so the J call may be wrong. The V gene's germline CDR1 is SGHRS and CDR2 YFSETQ. The CDR3 is 15 residues long. The CDR3 loop reads CASSTDSQYYNEQYF. CDR3 DNA: TGCGCCAGCAGCACGGACAGCCAGTACTACAATGAGCAGTACTTC.

A word on this clonotype: At one end, the junction sequence differs from germline, possibly due to a read error. This chain links TRBV3-1 with TRBJ1-6, with D maybe TRBD1 (5 bases). The length of the CDR3 is 14 residues. CDR1 and CDR2 (germline): LGHDT, YNNKEL (reference sequence). This chain's CDR3 is CASSQGSQGAPPHF. The CDR3 bases are TGTGCCAGCAGCCAAGGATCTCAGGGAGCACCCCCCCACTTT.

The chain is built from TRBV6-6 and TRBJ1-1, with D perhaps TRBD1 (5 bases). V was trimmed by 5 bases and J by 0 bases, leaving 13 bases between them. Germline CDR1 is MNHNY and CDR2 is SVGAGI (reference sequence). This CDR3 has 15 residues. CDR3 sequence reads: CASSARDGVNTEAFF. CDR3 sequence (DNA): TGTGCCAGCAGTGCCCGGGACGGGGTGAACACTGAAGCTTTCTTT.

This clonotype was seen repeatedly, ten times or more. This chain links TRBV9 with TRBJ2-2; D gene unclear. The V and J ends lost 3 bases and 3 bases respectively, with 6 bases between them. There are 13 residues in the CDR3. Looked up from germline, CDR1 is SGDLS and CDR2 is YYNGEE. CDR3 in amino acids: CASSAPDTGELFF. The DNA of the CDR3 is TGTGCCAGCAGCGCGCCCGACACCGGGGAGCTGTTTTTT.

The CDR3 nucleotides are TGTGCCAGCAGTCTCCGTCCCGACAGGGGGCTTCCCACAGATACGCAGTATTTT. Residues: CASSLRPDRGLPTDTQYF. The chain recombines TRBV3-1 with TRBJ2-3; 10 positions agree with TRBD1. The length of the CDR3 is 18 residues. J was trimmed by 2 bases and V by 6 bases; bases with no gene match: 14. Germline V gene lookup returns CDR1 LGHDT and CDR2 YNNKEL (reference sequence).

There are a few counts of this clonotype. The chain has TRBV7-2 and TRBJ2-3, with 11 bases that match TRBD2. The CDR3 covers 16 residues. V was pared by 5 bases and J by 2 bases, with 6 bases of the junction left unmatched. Germline CDR1 is SGHTA and CDR2 is FQGNSA. CDR3 nucleotide sequence: TGTGCCAGCAGCCCCAGACTAGCGGGGCTCACAGATACGCAGTATTTT. Protein: CASSPRLAGLTDTQYF.

The V gene is TRBV5-4, the J gene TRBJ2-5; 10 bases map to TRBD1. The junction had 19 bases not matched to a gene; V was cut back by 3 bases and J by 11 bases. This CDR3 is built from 17 residues. Germline V gene lookup returns CDR1 SGHNT and CDR2 YYREEE (reference sequence). DNA of the CDR3: TGTGCCAGCAGCTCTACTGACAGGGGGCAGGTCTACAATGAGCAGTACTTC. Protein sequence: CASSSTDRGQVYNEQYF.

This clonotype has just one count. The chain carries TRBV6-6 and TRBJ2-1; D is undetermined. Germline loops: CDR1 MNHNY, CDR2 SVGAGI (reference sequence). This CDR3 has 14 residues. Trimming removed 5 bases at V and 7 bases at J, with 15 bases between. CDR3 coding DNA: TGTGCCAGCAGTGAGAACTGGGGAAGGAATGAGCAGTTCTTC. It encodes CASSENWGRNEQFF.

This chain links TRBV3-1 with TRBJ2-1; 13 bases are a match to TRBD2. Unmatched junction bases numbered 10, after V lost 1 base and J lost 10 bases. The CDR3 spans 17 residues. Germline loops: CDR1 LGHDT, CDR2 YNNKEL (reference sequence). The CDR3 here is CASSQGLGTSGVYEQFF. CDR3 nucleotides: TGTGCCAGCAGCCAAGGGCTCGGGACTAGCGGGGTCTACGAGCAGTTCTTC.